One sample yielded the 21 T cell receptor beta chains listed below, sequenced in a study of blood T cell repertoires in COVID-19. Measured with immunoSEQ multiplex PCR; TCRdb has only the in-frame clones, and not every one. The sample carries about 130,000 clones, under 90% recorded once. Specimen: PBMCs or T cells enriched from blood (not recorded which). These receptors were collected from a man in his forties with acute COVID-19.

This clone was detected a few times. This sequence joins TRBV29-1 and TRBJ1-2, with 8 nucleotides matching TRBD1. With 4 bases clipped from V and 2 bases from J, the junction kept 6 bases outside the gene matches. The CDR3 sequence is 14 residues long. CDR1 and CDR2 from the germline V gene are SQVTM and ANQGSEA. In DNA, the CDR3 is TGCAGCGTTGCAAGGACAGGGAAAAACTATGGCTACACCTTC. Its translation: CSVARTGKNYGYTF.

The chain links TRBV28 to TRBJ1-2; D is unclear. CDR1 is MDHEN, CDR2 SYDVKM, per germline. Trimming stripped 1 base from V and 3 bases from J, with 12 bases between. This CDR3 is built from 15 residues. The CDR3 DNA is TGTGCCAGCAGTTTATTCGGCGAGCGCTACTATGGCTACACCTTC. This encodes CASSLFGERYYGYTF.

J is TRBJ2-3 and V is TRBV3-1 (or the pseudogene TRBV3-2), with 7 bases that match TRBD2. Per the germline V gene, CDR1 is LGHDT and CDR2 is YNNKEL (reference sequence). Trimming cost V 6 bases and J 11 bases; bases outside gene matches: 20. This CDR3 comprises 16 residues. The CDR3 spells CASRPSGRGDFEEQYF. The CDR3 DNA sequence: TGTGCCAGCAGACCTAGCGGCCGTGGGGACTTTGAAGAGCAGTATTTT.

J is TRBJ2-7 and V is TRBV11-1; D gene unclear. CDR1 is SGHAT and CDR2 is FQDESV in the germline V gene (reference sequence). V was shortened by 6 bases and J by 2 bases, with 14 bases between the two germline ends. The CDR3 contains 14 residues. CDR3: CASSSLDEAYEQYF. CDR3 bases: TGTGCCAGCAGTTCATTAGACGAGGCCTACGAGCAGTACTTC.

The CDR3 DNA sequence: TGTGCCAGCAACTGGGTGGAGGGGGATACGCAGTATTTT. Its translation: CASNWVEGDTQYF. The rearrangement links TRBV7-9 to TRBJ2-3; D is perhaps TRBD2 (6 bases). The CDR3 has 13 residues. CDR1 is SEHNR, CDR2 FQNEAQ, per germline (reference sequence). Trimming shortened V by 7 bases and J by 6 bases, and 14 bases separated the two germline ends.

The rearrangement uses TRBV5-1 and TRBJ1-1; D gene uncertain. CDR3 length equals 12 residues. Trimming cost V 0 bases and J 11 bases, with 11 bases left between them. Looked up from germline, CDR1 is SGHRS and CDR2 is YFSETQ. This CDR3 is CASSLVEDKAFF. DNA for the CDR3: TGCGCCAGCAGCTTGGTCGAGGATAAGGCTTTCTTT.

This sequence joins TRBV28 and TRBJ1-2; no definite D call. The CDR3 covers 19 residues. CDR1 and CDR2 (germline): MDHEN, SYDVKM. Trimming stripped 3 bases from V and 8 bases from J, with 31 bases between. This chain's CDR3 is CASSFSRSHFQREGRGYTF. CDR3 nucleotides: TGTGCCAGCAGTTTTTCTAGGTCTCACTTTCAAAGGGAGGGTAGGGGCTACACCTTC.

The rearrangement joins TRBV18 to TRBJ2-7; the D gene is possibly TRBD1 (6 bases). Germline CDR1 and CDR2: KGHSH and LQKENI. Deletions cut 3 bases from V and 3 bases from J, with 15 bases between. The CDR3 is 15 amino acids. The CDR3 is CASSPSTQGNYEQYF. The CDR3 DNA follows: TGTGCCAGCTCACCCTCGACCCAGGGGAACTACGAGCAGTACTTC.

The chain joins TRBV5-1 to TRBJ1-1; 7 nucleotides line up with TRBD1. Looked up from germline, CDR1 is SGHRS and CDR2 is YFSETQ. This CDR3 is built from 13 residues. Trimming at V came to 2 bases and at J to 7 bases, leaving 5 bases not matched to a gene. The CDR3 DNA follows: TGCGCCAGCAGCTTCGGGCAGGGGGTTGAAGCTTTCTTT. As protein: CASSFGQGVEAFF. The entire variable domain, with the rest obtained from reference TRBV5-1 and TRBJ1-1, is as follows: KAGVTQTPRYLIKTRGQQVTLSCSPISGHRSVSWYQQTPGQGLQFLFEYFSETQRNKGNFPGRFSGRQFSNSRSEMNVSTLELGDSALYLCASSFGQGVEAFFGQGTRLTVV.

This clone was seen a single time. The chain carries TRBV28 and TRBJ2-3; D gene uncertain. Germline V gene sequence: CDR1 MDHEN, CDR2 SYDVKM. CDR3 length: 14 amino acids. V was clipped by 6 bases and J by 9 bases, with 19 bases between them. The CDR3 coding sequence is TGTGCCAGCAGCCTGTTCGGTTCGTCGATAACGCAGTATTTT. As protein: CASSLFGSSITQYF.

The chain uses TRBV7-2 and TRBJ2-2; 8 bases match TRBD2. With V trimmed by 5 bases and J by 7 bases, 12 bases remained unmatched. The CDR3 consists of 16 residues. Germline V gives CDR1 SGHTA, CDR2 FQGNSA. The CDR3 reads CASSPRTSPDFGELFF. The DNA for the CDR3 is TGTGCCAGCAGCCCCCGGACTAGCCCCGACTTCGGGGAGCTGTTTTTT.

There are a few counts of this clone. V and J are TRBV10-3 and TRBJ1-1; D unclear. Germline V gives CDR1 ENHRY, CDR2 SYGVKD. The CDR3 has 13 amino acids. Between the trimmed V and J ends, which lost 0 bases and 3 bases, there was a span of 5 bases. The DNA for the CDR3 is TGTGCCATCAGTGAGTCGAGGGACACTGAAGCTTTCTTT. Amino acid sequence: CAISESRDTEAFF.

This clone was picked up one time. The rearrangement links TRBV11-3 to TRBJ2-5; TRBD2 agrees at 11 bases. The V gene end was trimmed by 1 base and the J gene end by 2 bases; junction bases not matched to a gene: 6. Germline CDR1 reads SGHNT; CDR2 reads YENEEA. This CDR3 region has 17 residues. The CDR3 here is CASSLGGSSGGQETQYF. Written as DNA, the CDR3 is TGTGCCAGCAGCTTAGGAGGGTCTAGCGGGGGGCAAGAGACCCAGTACTTC.

The CDR3 DNA reads TGTGCCAGTAGTATGGGAGGACAGGGGGCCTACGAGCAGTACTTC. Amino acids: CASSMGGQGAYEQYF. The chain joins TRBV19 to TRBJ2-7; the match to TRBD1 covers 10 bases. Germline-derived CDR1 and CDR2 are LNHDA and SQIVND (reference sequence). J was trimmed by 2 bases and V by 3 bases; bases with no gene match: 4. The CDR3 sequence is 15 residues long.

This clone occurred once. V is TRBV7-9 and J is TRBJ1-6, with 9 bases identical to TRBD1. The CDR3 contains 14 residues. V dropped 8 bases and J dropped 8; count of bases not matched to a gene: 7. Per the germline V gene, CDR1 is SEHNR and CDR2 is FQNEAQ (reference sequence). The CDR3 nucleotides read TGTGCCAGCGGACTACAGGGGGCTTATTCACCCCTCCACTTT. Amino acid sequence: CASGLQGAYSPLHF.

V and J are TRBV7-2 and TRBJ2-1, with D possibly TRBD2 on 5 matching bases. V lost 5 bases and J 6 bases, leaving 14 bases between the germline ends. Germline CDR1 is SGHTA and CDR2 is FQGNSA. The CDR3 covers 14 residues. The CDR3 DNA follows: TGTGCCAGCAGCCCGAACGAGGGTAGCAATGAGCAGTTCTTC. Its protein is CASSPNEGSNEQFF.

V is TRBV6-5 and J is TRBJ1-2; D remains ambiguous. There are 12 residues in the CDR3. Trimming removed 0 bases from V and 7 bases from J, with 6 bases in between. Per germline, CDR1 MNHEY and CDR2 SVGAGI. The CDR3 here is CASSYSEGGYTF. In DNA form, the CDR3 reads TGTGCCAGCAGTTACTCGGAGGGTGGCTACACCTTC.

V usage is TRBV27 and J usage is TRBJ1-2, with D unresolved. The CDR3 sequence is 13 residues long. V dropped 4 bases and J dropped 8 bases, with 14 bases sitting between them. Germline CDR1 is MNHEY and CDR2 is SMNVEV (reference sequence). In DNA form, the CDR3 reads TGTGCCAGCAGTTCCCAGTTGGCGGGCGGCTACACCTTC. The encoded protein is CASSSQLAGGYTF.

This clone has only a few counts. This chain joins TRBV7-3 and TRBJ2-2, with D perhaps TRBD2 (6 bases). Trimming took off 6 bases at V and 3 bases at J, with 11 bases between the two ends. This CDR3 comprises 14 residues. Germline assignment: CDR1 SGHTA and CDR2 FQGTGA. The CDR3 region is CASRGREDTGELFF. In nucleotides, the CDR3 is TGTGCCAGCAGAGGCAGGGAGGACACCGGGGAGCTGTTTTTT.

The V gene is TRBV19, the J gene TRBJ1-2, with 10 positions matching TRBD1. The germline gives CDR1 LNHDA, CDR2 SQIVND (reference sequence). This CDR3 spans 14 amino acids. With V trimmed by 5 bases and J by 5 bases, 5 bases remained unmatched. DNA for the CDR3: TGTGCCAGTAGTTTGGACAGGGGGACTTATGGCTACACCTTC. Protein product: CASSLDRGTYGYTF.

The rearrangement links TRBV7-9 to TRBJ1-6; D ambiguous. With 3 bases removed from V and 7 bases from J, the gap between germline ends came to 7 bases. The CDR3 extends over 13 amino acids. Germline loops: CDR1 SEHNR, CDR2 FQNEAQ (reference sequence). CDR3 DNA: TGTGCCAGCAGCTTTGAGACAAATTCACCCCTCCACTTT. Residues: CASSFETNSPLHF.